This T cell receptor beta chain was recovered during a study of shared clonotypes between healthy human individuals. Turning to the study itself: The study used three CD4 naive, three CD4 memory, two CD8 naive and one CD8 memory plate per donor. Broader study findings: Estimated richness values were generally larger in naive subsets than in memory subsets. Generation of non-shared clonotypes was less probable than generation of clonotypes shared by all four donors.

On this clone: The antigen remains unidentified.

Some clones are missing from TCRdb's copy, which holds only in-frame ones; the method was immunoSEQ multiplex PCR. The sample consists of 500,000 to 550,000 clones, around 95% of them appearing once. The sample taken for sequencing was naive CD4+ T cells sorted from blood. Specified subset: CD45RA+ positively selected. This clonotype originated in a woman in her thirties in good health.

CDR3 residues: CASSQDRGASNEQFF. As DNA, the CDR3 is TGTGCCAGCAGCCAAGATCGGGGGGCCAGTAATGAGCAGTTCTTC. The chain employs TRBV4-2 and TRBJ2-1; TRBD2 is a possible D gene (7 bases). V lost 0 bases and J 7 bases, leaving 13 bases between the germline ends. The CDR3 runs 15 residues. From germline, CDR1 is LGHNA and CDR2 YNFKEQ.